This T cell receptor beta chain was sequenced in a study of OX40 agonist ivuxolimab in advanced cancers. Sequencing was performed with immunoSEQ multiplex PCR; in TCRdb, only in-frame clones are kept and a portion is missing. In the table there are about 100,000 clones, roughly 90% of which are singletons. The receptor comes from an adult with an advanced solid tumor such as melanoma, head and neck, liver or kidney cancer. The sample here was CD4+ or CD8+ T cells sorted from blood, taken in a trial of the OX40 agonist ivuxolimab.

The chain's CDR3 is CASSPAPGRGGYTF. CDR3 in DNA: TGTGCCAGCAGCCCAGCCCCAGGACGTGGCGGCTACACCTTC. This chain uses TRBV7-6 with TRBJ1-2; D not certain. The V gene lost 5 bases and the J gene lost 8 bases, with 18 bases spanning the gap. Germline CDR1 reads SGHVS; CDR2 reads FNYEAQ. The CDR3 has 14 amino acids.